Listed here are 25 T cell receptor beta chains from one sample, sequenced in a study of vaccination effects on CD4 cells after COVID-19. Their specific antigens are unknown. Researchers isolated CD4+ T cells once ten to eleven days of culture had elapsed. The participants, recipients of two vaccine doses, got either BNT162b2 or mRNA-1273. Method: immunoSEQ multiplex PCR; TCRdb's copy keeps in-frame clones and lacks some. The table has 50,000 to 80,000 clones, around 80% seen once. Specimen: CD4+ T cells from PBMCs cultured without peptide, collected after COVID-19 vaccination. The receptors derive from a human donor who received a COVID-19 vaccine.

This rearrangement joins TRBV24-1 to TRBJ2-4, with 7 bases identical to TRBD1. This CDR3 is built from 15 residues. Germline values: CDR1 KGHDR, CDR2 SFDVKD. With V trimmed by 4 bases and J by 0 bases, 2 bases remained unmatched. CDR3 residues: CATSDQGVAKNIQYF. The CDR3 DNA follows: TGTGCCACCAGTGACCAGGGGGTAGCCAAAAACATTCAGTACTTC.

The CDR3 sequence: CSVGDRTGNEKLFF. In nucleotides, the CDR3 is TGCAGCGTTGGAGATAGGACGGGTAATGAAAAACTGTTTTTT. J is TRBJ1-4 and V is TRBV29-1; no clear D. CDR1 SQVTM and CDR2 ANQGSEA come from the germline V gene. The CDR3 totals 14 residues. V dropped 4 bases and J dropped 4 bases, with 13 bases sitting between them. The whole variable domain, filled in from reference TRBV29-1 and TRBJ1-4, reads SAVISQKPSRDICQRGTSLTIQCQVDSQVTMMFWYRQQPGQSLTLIATANQGSEATYESGFVIDKFPISRPNLTFSTLTVSNMSPEDSSIYLCSVGDRTGNEKLFFGSGTQLSVL.

The rearrangement uses TRBV7-3 and TRBJ2-5; perhaps TRBD2 as D (5 bases). Trimming removed 5 bases from V and 5 bases from J, with 12 bases in between. Germline V gives CDR1 SGHTA, CDR2 FQGTGA. This CDR3 has 13 residues. The CDR3 is CASSHLTGETQYF. The CDR3 nucleotides are TGTGCCAGCAGCCACCTGACGGGGGAGACCCAGTACTTC.

V and J are TRBV7-2 and TRBJ2-3, with 7 bases identical to TRBD2. Trimming cost V 6 bases and J 4 bases; bases outside gene matches: 10. Germline loops: CDR1 SGHTA, CDR2 FQGNSA. The CDR3 extends over 15 amino acids. This chain's CDR3 is CASRYRLAGADTQYF. Here the CDR3 DNA reads TGTGCCAGCAGATACAGACTGGCGGGGGCAGATACGCAGTATTTT.

This clone occurred a few times. This rearrangement joins TRBV5-1 to TRBJ1-2, with D perhaps TRBD1 (5 bases). Between the trimmed V and J ends, which lost 4 bases and 2 bases, there was a span of 9 bases. This CDR3 has 13 residues. The V gene's germline CDR1 is SGHRS and CDR2 YFSETQ. For the CDR3, the DNA is TGCGCCAGCAGCGTGACAGTCAACTATGGCTACACCTTC. Its translation: CASSVTVNYGYTF.

CDR3 DNA sequence: TGTGCCAGCAGCCAAGGCACAGGGGCGAGCTCCTACAATGAGCAGTTCTTC. Protein sequence: CASSQGTGASSYNEQFF. V and J are TRBV3-1 (or the pseudogene TRBV3-2) and TRBJ2-1; 7 bases agree with TRBD1. This CDR3 contains 17 residues. The V gene's germline CDR1 is LGHDT and CDR2 YNNKEL (reference sequence). V lost 1 base to trimming and J lost 0 bases; unmatched junction nucleotides: 6.

The chain combines TRBV6-5 with TRBJ1-6; the D is unclear. Germline loops: CDR1 MNHEY, CDR2 SVGAGI. The CDR3 totals 16 residues. V was pared by 2 bases and J by 7 bases, with 15 bases between. Written as DNA, the CDR3 is TGTGCCAGCAGTTACGATGGACCCCTTGCGAATTCACCCCTCCACTTT. Translation gives CASSYDGPLANSPLHF.

The V gene is TRBV12-3 or TRBV12-4, the J gene TRBJ2-1; possibly TRBD1 for D (6 bases). The V end was cut by 6 bases, the J end by 12 bases, with 12 bases between. The length of the CDR3 is 11 residues. The CDR3 here is CASRQGVGQFF. CDR3 DNA: TGTGCCAGCAGACAGGGAGTTGGGCAGTTCTTC.

This chain joins TRBV29-1 and TRBJ1-1, with unresolved D. The ends were cut back, 3 bases at V and 4 bases at J, with 9 bases in the middle. Germline CDR1 SQVTM, CDR2 ANQGSEA. CDR3 length: 12 residues. The CDR3 reads CSVDPPGTEAFF. In nucleotides, the CDR3 is TGCAGCGTTGACCCTCCGGGCACTGAAGCTTTCTTT. The full variable domain, in which reference TRBV29-1 and TRBJ1-1 provide the parts outside the CDR3, is SAVISQKPSRDICQRGTSLTIQCQVDSQVTMMFWYRQQPGQSLTLIATANQGSEATYESGFVIDKFPISRPNLTFSTLTVSNMSPEDSSIYLCSVDPPGTEAFFGQGTRLTVV.

This clone was seen only a few times. The gene calls are TRBV2 and TRBJ2-1; 8 bases agree with TRBD2. V was clipped by 2 bases and J by 7 bases; unmatched bases: 7. CDR3 length: 15 residues. CDR1 SNHLY and CDR2 FYNNEI come from the germline V gene. The CDR3 loop is CASSERRLAINEQFF. In DNA, the CDR3 is TGTGCCAGCAGTGAACGTCGACTAGCGATAAATGAGCAGTTCTTC.

This clone appeared a single time. The J gene is TRBJ2-1, the V gene TRBV6-4, with D possibly TRBD1 on 5 matching bases. V shed 2 bases and J shed 0 bases, with 11 bases lying between them. This CDR3 contains 16 residues. Germline V gene lookup returns CDR1 MRHNA and CDR2 SNTAGT. CDR3: CASSDQGSFSYNEQFF. The CDR3 nucleotides are TGTGCCAGCAGTGACCAGGGATCATTCTCCTACAATGAGCAGTTCTTC.

This clone has more than one count but fewer than ten. V and J are TRBV9 and TRBJ1-2; D uncertain. CDR3 size: 15 residues. Trimming took 3 bases from V and 2 from J, leaving 14 bases between them. The germline gives CDR1 SGDLS, CDR2 YYNGEE. The CDR3 is CASSAGRSWNYGYTF. The CDR3 bases are TGTGCCAGCAGCGCCGGCCGGTCTTGGAACTATGGCTACACCTTC.

This clone showed up just a few times. This rearrangement joins TRBV29-1 to TRBJ2-2; 13 nucleotides match TRBD2. The CDR3 sequence is 16 residues long. Germline V lookup: CDR1 SQVTM, CDR2 ANQGSEA. Unmatched junction bases numbered 6, after V lost 7 bases and J lost 1 base. The CDR3 sequence is CSGRTSGGLNTGELFF. The CDR3 DNA sequence: TGCAGCGGCCGGACTAGCGGGGGTCTGAACACCGGGGAGCTGTTTTTT.

A note on this clone: The same CDR3 is also encoded by other DNA sequences in this sample. This chain links TRBV5-6 with TRBJ1-2, with TRBD1 identical over 7 bases. Germline assignment: CDR1 SGHDT and CDR2 YYEEEE. The CDR3 contains 13 residues. The V gene end was trimmed by 4 bases and the J gene end by 2 bases; junction bases not matched to a gene: 2. CDR3 nucleotide sequence: TGTGCCAGCAGCCCGGACAGGAACTATGGCTACACCTTC. It codes for CASSPDRNYGYTF.

This rearrangement joins TRBV14 to TRBJ2-7; D is undetermined. V gave up 1 base and J gave up 4 bases, with 14 bases separating them. This CDR3 region has 15 residues. The germline V gene encodes CDR1 SGHDN and CDR2 FVKESK. CDR3 loop: CASSQGSGNFYEQYV. The CDR3 DNA reads as TGTGCCAGCAGCCAAGGGTCGGGCAACTTTTACGAGCAGTACGTC.

The chain couples TRBV5-1 to TRBJ1-5, with D unresolved. CDR1 SGHRS and CDR2 YFSETQ come from the germline V gene. Between the trimmed V and J ends, which lost 4 bases and 1 base, there was a span of 6 bases. This CDR3 spans 13 amino acids. The CDR3 region has the DNA TGCGCCAGCAGCCGAGAAAGCAATCAGCCCCAGCATTTT. Residues: CASSRESNQPQHF.

This clone is a singleton in its sample. This sequence joins TRBV4-2 and TRBJ2-2; D gene unclear. CDR1 is LGHNA and CDR2 is YNFKEQ in the germline V gene. The CDR3 consists of 15 residues. Trimming removed 2 bases at V and 7 bases at J, with 14 bases between. The CDR3 nucleotides read TGTGCCAGCAGCCAACGCCTGGAGCGAAGCGGGGAGCTGTTTTTT. Translation gives CASSQRLERSGELFF.

The chain joins TRBV5-1 to TRBJ2-3; maybe TRBD1 (6 bases). Germline CDR1 SGHRS, CDR2 YFSETQ. There are 13 residues in the CDR3. V lost 3 bases and J 6 bases, leaving 11 bases between the germline ends. CDR3 residues: CASSWTESDTQYF. The DNA for the CDR3 is TGCGCCAGCAGCTGGACAGAATCTGATACGCAGTATTTT.

Here the CDR3 reads CASSHHGTGSGANVLTF. The CDR3 bases are TGTGCCAGCAGCCATCACGGGACAGGGTCTGGGGCCAACGTCCTGACTTTC. This chain links TRBV3-1 (or the pseudogene TRBV3-2) with TRBJ2-6, with 9 bases identical to TRBD1. The CDR3 runs to 17 residues. CDR1 is LGHDT and CDR2 is YNNKEL in the germline V gene (reference sequence). The V segment lost 3 bases and the J segment 1 base; nucleotides outside the gene matches: 4.

The chain joins TRBV3-1 (or the pseudogene TRBV3-2) to TRBJ2-5; D may be TRBD2 (6 bases). Germline CDR1 is LGHDT and CDR2 is YNNKEL (reference sequence). The V gene lost 6 bases and the J gene lost 3 bases, with 8 bases spanning the gap. There are 12 residues in the CDR3. The CDR3 reads CASSWGEETQYF. DNA of the CDR3: TGTGCCAGCAGTTGGGGGGAAGAGACCCAGTACTTC.

This clone was counted a single time. The gene calls are TRBV10-2 and TRBJ1-1; D is uncertain. Trimming removed 8 bases at V and 3 bases at J, with 16 bases between. The CDR3 spans 14 residues. Germline V gene data show CDR1 as WSHSY and CDR2 as SAAADI. The CDR3 bases are TGCGCCAGCCTTACGACCAGCCGGGACACTGAAGCTTTCTTT. Its translation: CASLTTSRDTEAFF.

The rearrangement uses TRBV6-2 or TRBV6-3 and TRBJ1-5; D unresolved. V lost 0 bases and J lost 4, with 10 bases in between. This CDR3 is 15 amino acids long. Per germline, CDR1 MNHEY and CDR2 SVGEGT. The CDR3 bases are TGTGCCAGCAGTTACTCGATGGGAGGGAATCAGCCCCAGCATTTT. It yields the protein CASSYSMGGNQPQHF.

The chain combines TRBV30 with TRBJ2-3; D perhaps matches TRBD1 (6 bases). Germline V gene data show CDR1 as GTSNPN and CDR2 as SVGIG (reference sequence). CDR3 length equals 13 residues. The V gene lost 4 bases and the J gene lost 0 bases, with 8 bases spanning the gap. The CDR3 loop reads CAWKRGSTDTQYF. In nucleotides, the CDR3 is TGTGCCTGGAAAAGGGGGAGCACAGATACGCAGTATTTT.

The V and J genes are TRBV15 and TRBJ2-1; D might be TRBD1 or TRBD2, each matching 5 bases. CDR1 and CDR2 (germline): LNHNV, YYDKDF (reference sequence). Trimming shortened V by 4 bases and J by 0 bases, and 19 bases separated the two germline ends. There are 18 residues in the CDR3. Here the CDR3 reads CATSTGTLIPSSYNEQFF. The DNA for the CDR3 is TGTGCCACCAGCACCGGGACCCTGATACCGAGCTCCTACAATGAGCAGTTCTTC. Together with reference TRBV15 and TRBJ2-1, the CDR3 gives the full variable domain: DAMVIQNPRYQVTQFGKPVTLSCSQTLNHNVMYWYQQKSSQAPKLLFHYYDKDFNNEADTPDNFQSRRPNTSFCFLDIRSPGLGDTAMYLCATSTGTLIPSSYNEQFFGPGTRLTVL.

The rearrangement links TRBV15 to TRBJ2-5; no reliable D call. V lost 3 bases to trimming and J lost 0 bases, with 5 bases between them. The V gene's germline CDR1 is LNHNV and CDR2 YYDKDF (reference sequence). This CDR3 is built from 13 residues. The CDR3 coding sequence is TGTGCCACCAGCAGGAGGCACCAAGAGACCCAGTACTTC. Its translation: CATSRRHQETQYF.